The 21 T cell receptor beta chains below come from one sample, sequenced in a study of blood T cell repertoires in COVID-19. Sequenced by immunoSEQ multiplex PCR; TCRdb stores in-frame clones only, minus some. The sample contains approximately 130,000 clones, under 85% of which appear only once. Sequenced: peripheral blood. The receptors shown here come from a man aged 35-49 years with active or convalescent COVID-19.

The CDR3 loop reads CAWSRQVNSPLHF. The CDR3 DNA reads TGTGCCTGGTCCCGACAGGTGAACTCACCCCTCCACTTT. The rearrangement joins TRBV30 to TRBJ1-6, with D possibly matching TRBD1 (6 bases). CDR3 length: 13 residues. V lost 5 bases to trimming and J lost 10 bases, with 15 bases between them. Germline CDR1 is GTSNPN and CDR2 is SVGIG (reference sequence).

This chain connects TRBV7-6 to TRBJ1-3; D is unresolved. V gave up 0 bases and J gave up 1 base, with 13 bases separating them. The germline V gene encodes CDR1 SGHVS and CDR2 FNYEAQ. The length of the CDR3 is 17 residues. CDR3 residues: CASSLAIREGSGNTIYF. The CDR3 coding sequence is TGTGCCAGCAGCTTAGCTATCCGGGAAGGGTCTGGAAACACCATATATTTT.

This chain joins TRBV6-6 and TRBJ1-6, with a weak D call TRBD1 (5 bases). This CDR3 region has 14 residues. The germline CDR1 and CDR2 sequences are MNHNY and SVGAGI (reference sequence). V lost 10 bases, J lost 4 bases, and 14 bases lay in between. The CDR3 bases are TGTGCCACCTCAAAGAGACAGTATAATTCACCCCTCCACTTT. This sequence encodes CATSKRQYNSPLHF.

The rearrangement uses TRBV3-1 (or the pseudogene TRBV3-2) and TRBJ2-6; TRBD2 matches 7 bases. CDR1 LGHDT and CDR2 YNNKEL come from the germline V gene (reference sequence). With 0 bases clipped from V and 0 bases from J, the junction kept 8 bases outside the gene matches. The CDR3 sequence is 19 residues long. CDR3 sequence (DNA): TGTGCCAGCAGCCAAGAGCGCGTCGGGGGGTTCTCTGGGGCCAACGTCCTGACTTTC. It encodes CASSQERVGGFSGANVLTF.

The V and J genes are TRBV10-2 and TRBJ2-5, with TRBD2 matching over 15 bases. V gave up 6 bases and J gave up 2 bases; unmatched junction bases: 4. The length of the CDR3 is 16 residues. Germline-derived CDR1 and CDR2 are WSHSY and SAAADI. CDR3 region: CASRSGTSGGQETQYF. In DNA, the CDR3 is TGCGCCAGCAGGTCGGGGACTAGCGGGGGGCAAGAGACCCAGTACTTC.

This chain links TRBV13 with TRBJ2-5; 11 bases line up with TRBD1. CDR1 PRHDT and CDR2 FYEKMQ come from the germline V gene (reference sequence). The CDR3 is 13 residues long. Here the CDR3 DNA reads TGTGCATCCAAGGACAGGGGGCTTGAGACCCAGTACTTC. Translation: CASKDRGLETQYF.

The chain recombines TRBV5-6 with TRBJ1-1, with a weak D call TRBD1 (5 bases). The V gene's germline CDR1 is SGHDT and CDR2 YYEEEE. CDR3 length: 13 amino acids. V was shortened by 1 base and J by 1 base, with 5 bases between the two germline ends. The DNA of the CDR3 is TGTGCCAGCAGCTTGACAGGGAACACTGAAGCTTTCTTT. This codes for CASSLTGNTEAFF.

A few counts support this clone. This chain's CDR3 is CATRDTYEQYF. The DNA for the CDR3 is TGTGCCACCAGGGATACCTACGAGCAGTACTTC. This chain links TRBV18 with TRBJ2-7, with D perhaps TRBD1 (5 bases). Trimming removed 10 bases at V and 2 bases at J, with 9 bases between. The CDR3 contains 11 residues. CDR1 is KGHSH and CDR2 is LQKENI in the germline V gene.

This clone occurred many times. The chain uses TRBV7-3 and TRBJ2-7, with 9 bases matching TRBD1. The V gene's germline CDR1 is SGHTA and CDR2 FQGTGA. V gave up 4 bases and J gave up 5 bases; unmatched junction bases: 3. This CDR3 region has 13 residues. As DNA, the CDR3 is TGTGCCAGCAGCTCACAGGGGGCGAACGAGCAGTACTTC. Translation: CASSSQGANEQYF.

This clone was counted a single time. The chain is built from TRBV11-2 and TRBJ1-3, with TRBD1 as a possible D gene (5 bases). Looked up from germline, CDR1 is SGHAT and CDR2 is FQNNGV. The V and J ends lost 5 bases and 0 bases respectively, with 11 bases between them. The CDR3 runs to 15 residues. The CDR3 sequence is CASSRQINSGNTIYF. DNA for the CDR3: TGTGCCAGCAGCAGACAGATAAACTCTGGAAACACCATATATTTT.

CDR3 nucleotide sequence: TGTGCCTGGACGCTACAGTCGGGAGGCTCCTATAATTCACCCCTCCACTTT. This gives the protein CAWTLQSGGSYNSPLHF. The V and J genes are TRBV30 and TRBJ1-6; D gene ambiguous. Germline V gives CDR1 GTSNPN, CDR2 SVGIG (reference sequence). V was clipped by 4 bases and J by 0 bases, with 16 bases between them. The CDR3 covers 17 residues.

The chain is built from TRBV19 and TRBJ1-3, with D possibly matching TRBD1 (5 bases). V was clipped by 5 bases and J by 0 bases, with 8 bases between them. CDR1 is LNHDA and CDR2 is SQIVND in the germline V gene (reference sequence). The CDR3 spans 14 residues. The CDR3: CASSSGFSGNTIYF. The CDR3 DNA follows: TGTGCCAGTAGTTCAGGGTTCTCTGGAAACACCATATATTTT.

The chain uses TRBV27 and TRBJ1-1; 7 positions match TRBD1. V was clipped by 3 bases and J by 1 base; unmatched bases: 2. CDR1 is MNHEY and CDR2 is SMNVEV in the germline V gene (reference sequence). This CDR3 has 14 amino acids. CDR3 loop: CASSLGQSNTEAFF. CDR3 in DNA: TGTGCCAGCAGTTTGGGACAGTCGAACACTGAAGCTTTCTTT.

The chain joins TRBV6-5 to TRBJ2-1; unclear D gene. V dropped 2 bases and J dropped 5 bases, with 13 bases sitting between them. This CDR3 has 15 residues. The V gene's germline CDR1 is MNHEY and CDR2 SVGAGI. The CDR3: CASSYGPLRNNEQFF. The CDR3 DNA sequence: TGTGCCAGCAGTTACGGGCCCCTAAGGAACAATGAGCAGTTCTTC.

This clone was detected only once. The chain employs TRBV4-2 and TRBJ1-1; no firm D call. This CDR3 has 14 amino acids. Between the trimmed V and J ends, which lost 3 bases and 1 base, there was a span of 9 bases. Germline V lookup: CDR1 LGHNA, CDR2 YNFKEQ. The CDR3 loop reads CASSQFSGNTEAFF. The CDR3 coding sequence is TGTGCCAGCAGCCAGTTTTCAGGGAACACTGAAGCTTTCTTT.

The V call is TRBV5-4, the J call TRBJ1-2; TRBD1 matches 7 bases. CDR3 length equals 12 residues. V lost 2 bases and J lost 8; bases outside the gene matches: 3. CDR1 and CDR2 from the germline V gene are SGHNT and YYREEE (reference sequence). The CDR3 nucleotides read TGTGCCAGCAGCTTACAGGGGCTCGGCTACACCTTC. This translates into CASSLQGLGYTF.

The V and J genes are TRBV14 and TRBJ1-2; D may be TRBD1 (5 bases). Germline CDR1 SGHDN, CDR2 FVKESK. The V end lost 0 bases, the J end lost 6 bases, and 14 bases lay between the germline ends. The CDR3 is 15 amino acids. The CDR3 nucleotides are TGTGCCAGCAGCCAAGAATATAGGGGAACCAATGGCTACACCTTC. Protein sequence: CASSQEYRGTNGYTF.

As concerns this clone: The same CDR3 is also encoded by other DNA sequences in this sample. This chain joins TRBV6-5 and TRBJ1-1; 9 positions agree with TRBD1. The V and J ends lost 6 bases and 1 base, in that order; junction bases with no gene match: 3. CDR3 size: 14 residues. The germline CDR1 and CDR2 sequences are MNHEY and SVGAGI. CDR3 region: CASRGGQGNTEAFF. CDR3 in DNA: TGTGCCAGCAGAGGGGGACAGGGGAACACTGAAGCTTTCTTT.

The V call is TRBV4-1, the J call TRBJ2-1; 10 positions match TRBD2. The junction had 12 bases not matched to a gene; V was cut back by 0 bases and J by 10 bases. This CDR3 region has 17 residues. Germline CDR1 is MGHRA and CDR2 is YSYEKL. CDR3 DNA sequence: TGCGCCAGCAGCCAAGAAAGGGCTAGCGGGGGACAACGGGAGCAGTTCTTC. Amino acids: CASSQERASGGQREQFF.

The chain carries TRBV19 and TRBJ1-1; D is unresolved. From germline, CDR1 is LNHDA and CDR2 SQIVND (reference sequence). V lost 4 bases, J lost 4 bases, and 13 bases lay in between. This CDR3 is built from 14 residues. The CDR3 protein is CASSTRVGSTEAFF. The CDR3 DNA reads TGTGCCAGTAGTACCCGCGTGGGGAGCACTGAAGCTTTCTTT.

This chain connects TRBV4-2 to TRBJ2-7, with TRBD2 identical over 11 bases. Germline V gene lookup returns CDR1 LGHNA and CDR2 YNFKEQ. The CDR3 covers 18 residues. V lost 1 base and J lost 0; bases outside the gene matches: 8. CDR3 in amino acids: CASSQGDVAGGSSYEQYF. CDR3 nucleotide sequence: TGTGCCAGCAGCCAAGGTGATGTAGCGGGGGGGAGCTCCTACGAGCAGTACTTC.